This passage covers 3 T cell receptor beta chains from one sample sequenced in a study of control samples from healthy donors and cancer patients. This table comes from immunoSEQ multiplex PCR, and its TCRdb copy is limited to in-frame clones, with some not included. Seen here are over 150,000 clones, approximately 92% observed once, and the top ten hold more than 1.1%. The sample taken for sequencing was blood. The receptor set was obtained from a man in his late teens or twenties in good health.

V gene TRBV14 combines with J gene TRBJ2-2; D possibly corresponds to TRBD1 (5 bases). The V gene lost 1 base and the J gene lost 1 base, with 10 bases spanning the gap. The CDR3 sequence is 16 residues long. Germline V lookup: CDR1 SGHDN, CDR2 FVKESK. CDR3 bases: TGTGCCAGCAGCCAAGTCTCCGGACAGAACACCGGGGAGCTGTTTTTT. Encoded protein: CASSQVSGQNTGELFF.

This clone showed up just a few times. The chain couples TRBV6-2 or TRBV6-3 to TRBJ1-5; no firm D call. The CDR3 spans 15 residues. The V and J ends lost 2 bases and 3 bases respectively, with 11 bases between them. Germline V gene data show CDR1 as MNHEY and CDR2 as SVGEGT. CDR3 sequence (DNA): TGTGCCAGCAGTTACACGGGAACCCTCAATCAGCCCCAGCATTTT. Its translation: CASSYTGTLNQPQHF.

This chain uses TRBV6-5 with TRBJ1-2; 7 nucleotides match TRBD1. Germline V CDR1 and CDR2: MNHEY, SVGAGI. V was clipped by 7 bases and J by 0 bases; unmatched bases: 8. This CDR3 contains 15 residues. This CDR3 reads CASMRDSDANYGYTF. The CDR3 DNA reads TGTGCCAGCATGCGGGACAGCGACGCTAACTATGGCTACACCTTC.